The rows below give T cell receptor beta chains drawn from one sample of a study of T cell repertoires in cytomegalovirus infection. These TCRs' antigens remain unknown. TCRdb re-derived calls from the reads in MiXCR, one entry per CDR3 protein. This sample carries 550,000 to 850,000 distinct CDR3 sequences, around a third of them seen once, and the ten largest clones take approximately 18%. Sequenced here: cultured PBMCs, sampled from culture after CMV antigen stimulation. All receptors derive from a human donor in good health (CMV status not recorded). Some clones in this sample may be carry-over from other donors' samples. Each CDR3 is given with its conserved first and last residue. D genes are given only for firm matches. Some rows mark clone size as missing; the rest say once, few, many or name a class of expanded clone.

>many|TRBV7-2|TRBJ1-1|NA
TGTGCCAGCAGCTTCGTGGGAGGGCTGAACACTGAAGCTTTCTTT
CASSFVGGLNTEAFF
>few|TRBV11-2|TRBJ2-1|NA
TGTGCCAGCAGCCAGGATAACACCTACAATGAGCAGTTCTTC
CASSQDNTYNEQFF
>few|TRBV19|TRBJ2-1|TRBD2
TGTGCCAGTAGTATAGATCTAGCGGTTAACAATGAGCAGTTCTTC
CASSIDLAVNNEQFF
>few|TRBV7-2|TRBJ2-5|NA
TGTGCCAGCAGCTTAGTCGGCCAGCGAGTCGAGACCCAGTACTTC
CASSLVGQRVETQYF
>NA|TRBV11-2|TRBJ2-3|TRBD2
TGTGCCAGCAGCCCGACTATGAGCGGGAGCAGCACAGATACGCAGTATTTT
CASSPTMSGSSTDTQYF
>NA|TRBV5-1|TRBJ1-3|NA
TGCGCCAGCAGCTTGGCCGGACCTAACTCTGGAAACACCATATATTTT
CASSLAGPNSGNTIYF
>few|TRBV6-2/TRBV6-3|TRBJ2-3|NA
TGTGCCAGCCTACTCGGAGGGGCAGATACGCAGTATTTT
CASLLGGADTQYF
>few|TRBV20-1|TRBJ2-3|NA
TGCAGTGCTCGACAGTATGGCCCAGATACGCAGTATTTT
CSARQYGPDTQYF
>NA|TRBV11-1|TRBJ2-5|TRBD1
TGTGCCAGCAGCATCCCGGACAGGTACCAAGAGACCCAGTACTTC
CASSIPDRYQETQYF
>NA|TRBV6-5|TRBJ2-5|TRBD1
TGTGCCAGCAGTTCCGGGGGACAGGGGGAAGAGACCCAGTACTTC
CASSSGGQGEETQYF
>NA|TRBV6-5|TRBJ2-3|NA
TGTGCCAGCAGCTCCAGGTGGGGGACCCCCACAGATACGCAGTATTTT
CASSSRWGTPTDTQYF
>NA|TRBV29-1|TRBJ2-2|TRBD1
TGCAGCGTTCCCAGACAGGGGACCGGGGAGCTGTTTTTT
CSVPRQGTGELFF
>few|TRBV6-2/TRBV6-3|TRBJ2-6|NA
TGTGCCAGCAGTTACCCAAACAACTTGGACTCTGGGGCCAACGTCCTGACTTTC
CASSYPNNLDSGANVLTF
>few|TRBV20-1|TRBJ2-1|TRBD2
TGCAGTGCTCCCGACGAGAGCGGGGTCAATGAGCAGTTCTTC
CSAPDESGVNEQFF
>few|TRBV18|TRBJ2-5|NA
TGTGCCAGCTCACCACGGAAGGCCCGGGAGACCCAGTACTTC
CASSPRKARETQYF
>few|TRBV7-2|TRBJ2-5|TRBD2
TGTGCCAGCAGCTCTGAAGCGGGAGGCGGCGAGACCCAGTACTTC
CASSSEAGGGETQYF
>few|TRBV7-9|TRBJ2-5|NA
TGTGCCAGCAGCTTAAAACAGGGACCGTGGGAGACCCAGTACTTC
CASSLKQGPWETQYF
>NA|TRBV12-3/TRBV12-4|TRBJ2-4|TRBD1
TGTGCCAGCAGCTTATTACCCCCATGGACAGGGGAGGATTTTCTGGCCAAAAACATTCAGTACTTC
CASSLLPPWTGEDFLAKNIQYF
>many|TRBV7-2|TRBJ1-1|NA
TGTGCCAGCAGCGGTGGCTTCCCTGACGCTTTCTTT
CASSGGFPDAFF
>NA|TRBV5-1|TRBJ2-1|TRBD2
TGCGCCAGCAGCGGACTAACAAGTGGCGGGAGCATAAATGAGCAGTTCTTC
CASSGLTSGGSINEQFF
>many|TRBV7-9|TRBJ1-1|TRBD1
TGTGCCAGCAGCCAACCGGGACAGAAGAACACTGAAGCTTTCTTT
CASSQPGQKNTEAFF
>NA|TRBV7-6|TRBJ2-5|NA
TGTGCCAGCAGCCTCACCGAGGGTGGGACCCAGTACTTC
CASSLTEGGTQYF
>NA|TRBV28|TRBJ2-7|TRBD2
TGTGCCAGCAGTTTATGGGGTAGCGGGGGGTCCTACGAGCAGTACTTC
CASSLWGSGGSYEQYF
>few|TRBV11-2|TRBJ2-2|TRBD2
TGTGCCAGCAGCTTAGTGAGCGGGAGTTTGGCCGGGGAGCTGTTTTTT
CASSLVSGSLAGELFF
>NA|TRBV7-2|TRBJ2-7|NA
TGTGCCAGCAGCTTATGGACCCCCAGCGAGCAGTACTTC
CASSLWTPSEQYF
>NA|TRBV12-3/TRBV12-4|TRBJ2-3|NA
TGTGCCAGCAGTCTTGACACGCCGGGCACAGATACGCAGTATTTT
CASSLDTPGTDTQYF
>NA|TRBV20-1|TRBJ2-7|TRBD2
TGCAGTGCTAGAGATGAGAGCGGGGGGGTTCTATCGCACGAGCAGTACTTC
CSARDESGGVLSHEQYF
>NA|TRBV11-2|TRBJ2-2|NA
TGTGCCAGCAGCTTACTAACAGGGCTCACCGGGGAGCTGTTTTTT
CASSLLTGLTGELFF
>few|TRBV29-1|TRBJ1-1|TRBD1
TGCAGCGTTGGCCAGGGGGCACTAAGGGGCCTTGAAGCTTTCTTT
CSVGQGALRGLEAFF
>NA|TRBV4-1|TRBJ2-7|NA
TGCGCCAGCAGCCAGCAGGGGTCAAGCTCCTACGAGCAGTACTTC
CASSQQGSSSYEQYF
>few|TRBV30|TRBJ2-7|TRBD1
TGTGCCTGGAGTGTACTCAGCGGACAGGGGGCGTGGGAGCAGTACTTC
CAWSVLSGQGAWEQYF
>few|TRBV6-6|TRBJ1-1|NA
TGTGCCAGCAGTTACCCCGCGGACAGCATGAACACTGAAGCTTTCTTT
CASSYPADSMNTEAFF
>NA|TRBV18|TRBJ2-7|TRBD1
TGTGCCAGCTCACCCCTGGGACAGGACTACGAGCAGTACTTC
CASSPLGQDYEQYF
>once|TRBV5-3|TRBJ2-4|NA
TGTGCCAGCAGCCTGTCTACTAGAAACATTCAGTACTTC
CASSLSTRNIQYF
>NA|TRBV24-1|TRBJ2-4|TRBD2
TGTGCCACCAGTGATGTTAGCGGGAGGGCGGCCAAAAACATTCAGTACTTC
CATSDVSGRAAKNIQYF
>NA|TRBV4-3|TRBJ2-3|NA
TGCGCCAGCAGCGAAGGGGTAGTAAGCACAGATACGCAGTATTTT
CASSEGVVSTDTQYF
>NA|TRBV2|TRBJ2-7|NA
TGTGCCAGCAGTGATACGAGGAATTACGAGCAGTACTTC
CASSDTRNYEQYF
>NA|TRBV5-4|TRBJ2-7|TRBD2
TGTGCCAGCAGCCCGAAGCCTTTGCGGGGGGAGTACGAGCAGTACTTC
CASSPKPLRGEYEQYF
>few|TRBV7-8|TRBJ2-2|TRBD1
TGTGCCAGCAGCTTCGGTACAGGGGCCGGGGAGCTGTTTTTT
CASSFGTGAGELFF
>NA|TRBV19|TRBJ2-5|NA
TGTGCCAGTAGTCCCCCCGCCCTGGGTCCGGGGACCCAGTACTTC
CASSPPALGPGTQYF
>NA|TRBV7-6|TRBJ2-2|TRBD1
TGTGCCAGCAGCTCATATGAAGGGACAGGGCTTCGTCTCGACACCGGGGAGCTGTTTTTT
CASSSYEGTGLRLDTGELFF
>few|TRBV19|TRBJ1-1|TRBD1
TGTGCCAGTAGTACCTCCGGGACTCCCCACAGGGGGACTGAAGCTTTCTTT
CASSTSGTPHRGTEAFF
>NA|TRBV7-4|TRBJ1-4|NA
TGTGCCAGCAGCCCGGGCCTGCGGGGGGCCGCAACTAATGAAAAACTGTTTTTT
CASSPGLRGAATNEKLFF
>few|TRBV20-1|TRBJ2-7|TRBD1
TGCAGTGCTAGAGTTTCGGGGACAGTCTACGAGCAGTACTTC
CSARVSGTVYEQYF
>NA|TRBV12-5|TRBJ1-1|NA
TGTGCTAGTGGTTTGTCACGAAGGAACGAAGCTTTCTTT
CASGLSRRNEAFF
>NA|TRBV12-3/TRBV12-4|TRBJ2-3|TRBD2
TGTGCCAGCAGCCCGACTAGCGGGAGGGGGGCAGATACGCAGTATTTT
CASSPTSGRGADTQYF
>NA|TRBV20-1|TRBJ1-5|NA
TGCAACCGACTCGGGGGAAGGTTCGGCAATCAGCCCCAGCATTTT
CNRLGGRFGNQPQHF